The table lists the clone carrying this TCR beta chain with a few counts. Its antigen is currently unknown. The treatment here: 15 to 20 received Ad26.COV2.S at low or high dose, single or two shots; roughly five received placebo; per-sample allocation not given. Collection of the samples took place on day 63 after the first injection of vaccine or placebo. Boston supplied an adult donor aged 18-55 years. These data belong to a study of Ad26.COV2.S vaccination and SARS-CoV-2 variants. The length of the CDR3 is 14 residues. Germline CDR1 SNHLY, CDR2 FYNNEI. V shed 5 bases and J shed 7 bases, with 15 bases lying between them. Overall study results and limits: Analytic work on TCR breadth and depth might have understated the full extent of total T cell responses. The authors reported substantial breadth in spike-specific CD8+ and CD4+ T cell responses after vaccination.

Produced via immunoSEQ multiplex PCR; TCRdb's table is partial and in-frame only. The sample lists approximately 450,000 clones; 90% were seen once. Sequenced here: peripheral blood, sampled in a trial of Ad26.COV2.S vaccine versus placebo. V is TRBV2 and J is TRBJ1-5; D is perhaps TRBD1 (6 bases). The origin of this receptor is a person aged 18-60 years who received the Ad26.COV2.S COVID-19 vaccine or a placebo. Here the CDR3 reads CASSTAGGRQPQHF. The CDR3 region has the DNA TGTGCCAGCAGTACGGCCGGGGGCCGGCAGCCCCAGCATTTT.